What follows describes a single T cell receptor (beta chain). Its antigen is still unknown. A much larger clone differs by one base, so this may be a read error. This specimen comes from a study of breast tumors, draining lymph nodes, adjacent tissues. The study, taken as a whole, reports: Tumor TCR diversity was below lymph nodes but above nontumor tissue. Data fit most tumor T cells coming from lymph node, expanding in tumor.

Breast cancer patients provided tissue from their axillary draining lymph nodes. MiXCR, run by TCRdb on the multiplex PCR reads, gives a single entry per CDR3 protein. The sample includes about 100,000 distinct CDR3 sequences, over 20% of them seen just once. This clonotype originated in a female donor with breast cancer. Some clones in this sample may be carry-over from other donors' samples. The sample taken for sequencing was axillary lymph node tissue.

The CDR3 loop is CASSRVRGNQPQHF. CDR3 sequence (DNA): TGTGCCAGCAGTCGAGTCAGGGGCAATCAGCCCCAGCATTTT. The V call is TRBV6-5, the J call TRBJ1-5; TRBD1 is a possible D gene (5 bases). CDR1 is MNHEY, CDR2 SVGAGI, per germline. CDR3 length: 14 residues. The ends were cut back, 5 bases at V and 2 bases at J, with 10 bases in the middle.